These 8 T cell receptor beta chains originate from one sample sequenced in a study of cytomegalovirus exposure and HLA in healthy donors. TCRdb's copy holds only in-frame clones and misses some; the assay was immunoSEQ multiplex PCR. The sample has roughly 310,000 clones; 88% are singletons. The material sequenced was PBMCs. All receptors come from a man under 40 in good health and CMV-seronegative.

The gene calls are TRBV5-6 and TRBJ2-2, with D maybe TRBD2 (5 bases). Trimming shortened V by 4 bases and J by 0 bases, and 10 bases separated the two germline ends. The CDR3 is made up of 15 amino acids. Per the germline V gene, CDR1 is SGHDT and CDR2 is YYEEEE. This chain's CDR3 is CASSPPGTNTGELFF. CDR3 bases: TGTGCCAGCAGCCCGCCCGGGACGAACACCGGGGAGCTGTTTTTT.

The V call is TRBV7-2, the J call TRBJ2-3; 11 bases agree with TRBD2. Looked up from germline, CDR1 is SGHTA and CDR2 is FQGNSA. Losses at the gene ends were 6 bases for V and 0 bases for J; bases not matched to a gene: 5. This CDR3 is built from 16 residues. DNA of the CDR3: TGTGCCAGCAGACCTCGACTAGCGGGGAGCACAGATACGCAGTATTTT. Translation gives CASRPRLAGSTDTQYF. Full variable domain (remainder filled in from reference TRBV7-2 and TRBJ2-3): GAGVSQSPSNKVTEKGKDVELRCDPISGHTALYWYRQSLGQGLEFLIYFQGNSAPDKSGLPSDRFSAERTGGSVSTLTIQRTQQEDSAVYLCASRPRLAGSTDTQYFGPGTRLTVL.

This sequence joins TRBV2 and TRBJ2-2; 7 positions match TRBD1. Germline CDR1 and CDR2: SNHLY and FYNNEI. CDR3 length: 15 residues. V trimming: 1 base; J trimming: 7 bases; junction bases outside the gene matches: 6. The CDR3: CASSEVGTEIGELFF. The DNA of the CDR3 is TGTGCCAGCAGTGAAGTAGGGACAGAGATCGGGGAGCTGTTTTTT.

This chain connects TRBV6-6 to TRBJ2-7; TRBD1 agrees at 9 bases. With 2 bases clipped from V and 2 bases from J, the junction kept 7 bases outside the gene matches. This CDR3 has 16 amino acids. Germline CDR1 reads MNHNY; CDR2 reads SVGAGI (reference sequence). The CDR3 sequence is CASSYSGQGWTYEQYF. CDR3 in DNA: TGTGCCAGCAGTTACAGTGGACAGGGGTGGACCTACGAGCAGTACTTC.

This clone occurred a few times. The gene calls are TRBV27 and TRBJ2-7; TRBD1 matches at 7 bases. Germline assignment: CDR1 MNHEY and CDR2 SMNVEV (reference sequence). Trimming took 2 bases from V and 1 from J; bases not matched to a gene: 5. CDR3 size: 15 residues. This CDR3 reads CASSLERGLSYEQYF. The DNA for the CDR3 is TGTGCCAGCAGTTTAGAGAGGGGGCTGTCCTACGAGCAGTACTTC.

CDR3 protein: CASSLETGGGNTIYF. CDR3 bases: TGTGCCAGCAGCTTGGAGACAGGGGGTGGAAACACCATATATTTT. This chain uses TRBV5-4 with TRBJ1-3; 9 positions match TRBD1. CDR1 and CDR2 from the germline V gene are SGHNT and YYREEE (reference sequence). This CDR3 comprises 15 residues. J gave up 3 bases and V 0 bases, and 1 base lay outside the gene matches.

This clone has only one observation. CDR3 loop: CASSPSHLGQGKGLSYEQYF. Written as DNA, the CDR3 is TGTGCCAGTAGTCCCAGTCACCTCGGACAGGGAAAAGGTCTCTCCTACGAGCAGTACTTC. V usage is TRBV19 and J usage is TRBJ2-7; 8 bases fit TRBD1. Trimming took 5 bases from V and 0 from J; bases not matched to a gene: 21. This CDR3 has 20 amino acids. The germline V gene has CDR1 LNHDA and CDR2 SQIVND (reference sequence).

In this sample, this clone turned up once. The chain joins TRBV5-6 to TRBJ2-7; 7 nucleotides agree with TRBD1. After removal of 2 bases from V and 3 bases from J, the junction contained 5 bases not matched to a gene. The CDR3 has 14 amino acids. Germline V gives CDR1 SGHDT, CDR2 YYEEEE. CDR3 amino acids: CASSLRDRNYEQYF. The CDR3 DNA reads TGTGCCAGCAGCTTACGGGACAGAAACTACGAGCAGTACTTC.